The 30 T cell receptor beta chains below come from one sample, sequenced in a study of shared clonotypes between healthy human individuals (TCRdb year 2020). Libraries were built with the immunoSEQ multiplex PCR assay. TCRdb re-hosts the immuneACCESS table, in-frame sequences only. Its copies lack some clones; in the studies checked, an unresolved V gene accounts for under half of them, and the cause for the rest is not known. The sample records some 2,500,000 clones, roughly 90% of which are singletons. The ten largest clonotypes hold 0.3% to 0.45% of the sample. Material: naive CD4+ T cells from PBMCs. The cell subset or site label on this specimen signifies: CD45RA+ positively selected. All receptors derive from a man between 18 and 35 years old in good health. Some clones in this sample may be carry-over from other donors' samples.

The CDR3 reads CASSTRTTQETQYF. The CDR3 nucleotides are TGTGCCAGCAGCACCCGGACTACCCAAGAGACCCAGTACTTC. The chain has TRBV11-3 and TRBJ2-5; the D gene is possibly TRBD2 (6 bases). Trimming pared 5 bases from V and 1 base from J, leaving 11 bases between. The germline gives CDR1 SGHNT, CDR2 YENEEA. This CDR3 spans 14 amino acids.

This sequence joins TRBV19 and TRBJ2-1; maybe TRBD2 (5 bases). The CDR3 is made up of 13 amino acids. Germline V CDR1 and CDR2: LNHDA, SQIVND (reference sequence). Between the trimmed V and J ends, which lost 7 bases and 7 bases, there was a span of 14 bases. The CDR3, as DNA: TGTGCCAGTACTAGGCAGGCGGGTAATGAGCAGTTCTTC. It codes for CASTRQAGNEQFF.

The chain links TRBV2 to TRBJ2-2; a weak D match, TRBD2 (5 bases). Between the trimmed V and J ends, which lost 6 bases and 7 bases, there was a span of 18 bases. Looked up from germline, CDR1 is SNHLY and CDR2 is FYNNEI. The CDR3 totals 15 residues. CDR3 nucleotide sequence: TGTGCCAGCAGAGAGGGCGCGGTCGGATTCGGGGAGCTGTTTTTT. Residues: CASREGAVGFGELFF.

The chain links TRBV4-1 to TRBJ1-3, with D maybe TRBD1 (6 bases). The CDR3 has 16 amino acids. Germline loops: CDR1 MGHRA, CDR2 YSYEKL. Deletions cut 1 base from V and 2 bases from J, with 12 bases between. DNA for the CDR3: TGCGCCAGCAGCCAAGGACAGGTACGGGCTGGAAACACCATATATTTT. Translated, it gives CASSQGQVRAGNTIYF.

The CDR3 is CASSQDPYAFQDGELFF. The CDR3 DNA is TGTGCCAGCAGCCAAGACCCCTACGCGTTTCAAGACGGGGAGCTGTTTTTT. J is TRBJ2-2 and V is TRBV4-2; D is uncertain. Trimming left V 0 bases short and J 7 bases short, with 18 bases between. Germline V gene sequence: CDR1 LGHNA, CDR2 YNFKEQ. The CDR3 sequence is 17 residues long.

The rearrangement links TRBV5-1 to TRBJ1-3; D gene unclear. The CDR3 length is 15 residues. CDR1 and CDR2 from the germline V gene are SGHRS and YFSETQ. The V and J ends lost 5 bases and 2 bases respectively, with 14 bases between them. CDR3 sequence reads: CASRSNYNAGNTIYF. CDR3 in DNA: TGCGCCAGCAGGTCAAACTATAACGCTGGAAACACCATATATTTT.

The chain is built from TRBV4-1 and TRBJ2-6; D remains ambiguous. This CDR3 spans 18 amino acids. Trimming left V 3 bases short and J 0 bases short, with 15 bases between. CDR1 is MGHRA and CDR2 is YSYEKL in the germline V gene. The DNA for the CDR3 is TGCGCCAGCAGCCAGGCGCGTTGGCCCCGCTCTGGGGCCAACGTCCTGACTTTC. This translates into CASSQARWPRSGANVLTF.

The chain couples TRBV11-2 to TRBJ2-7; TRBD1 agrees at 8 bases. The germline V gene encodes CDR1 SGHAT and CDR2 FQNNGV. CDR3 size: 14 residues. J gave up 3 bases and V 7 bases, and 8 bases lay outside the gene matches. CDR3 sequence reads: CASKPDREGYEQYF. DNA of the CDR3: TGTGCCAGCAAGCCGGACAGGGAAGGCTACGAGCAGTACTTC.

The V gene is TRBV19, the J gene TRBJ1-2; no clear D gene. This CDR3 region has 13 residues. Germline CDR1 LNHDA, CDR2 SQIVND (reference sequence). Trimming cost V 4 bases and J 3 bases, with 9 bases left between them. This chain's CDR3 is CASSTGSHYGYTF. DNA for the CDR3: TGTGCCAGTAGTACCGGCTCCCACTATGGCTACACCTTC.

The V and J genes are TRBV10-3 and TRBJ2-7, with D uncertain. Germline values: CDR1 ENHRY, CDR2 SYGVKD. CDR3 length equals 15 residues. With 6 bases removed from V and 3 bases from J, the gap between germline ends came to 18 bases. This chain's CDR3 is CAIRGSLADNYEQYF. As DNA, the CDR3 is TGTGCCATCAGGGGTTCCCTGGCAGATAACTACGAGCAGTACTTC.

Note on this clone: Other DNA sequences from this sample encode an identical CDR3 as well. The chain couples TRBV9 to TRBJ2-7, with D possibly being TRBD1 or TRBD2 (5 bases each). The germline V gene has CDR1 SGDLS and CDR2 YYNGEE. V lost 0 bases and J lost 1, with 8 bases in between. CDR3 length: 14 amino acids. The CDR3 DNA follows: TGTGCCAGCAGCGTAGACGGGGCTTCCTACGAGCAGTACTTC. Its translation is CASSVDGASYEQYF. Together with reference TRBV9 and TRBJ2-7, the CDR3 gives the full variable domain: DSGVTQTPKHLITATGQRVTLRCSPRSGDLSVYWYQQSLDQGLQFLIQYYNGEERAKGNILERFSAQQFPDLHSELNLSSLELGDSALYFCASSVDGASYEQYFGPGTRLTVT.

The genes are TRBV7-9 and TRBJ2-7, with D tentatively TRBD1 (6 bases). Trimming removed 5 bases from V and 7 bases from J, with 12 bases in between. This CDR3 is 12 amino acids long. The germline gives CDR1 SEHNR, CDR2 FQNEAQ (reference sequence). CDR3: CASSVIRGEQYF. The CDR3 DNA is TGTGCCAGCAGCGTAATCAGGGGAGAGCAGTACTTC.

The chain has TRBV7-3 and TRBJ2-5, with TRBD2 matching 9 bases. Per germline, CDR1 SGHTA and CDR2 FQGTGA. This CDR3 comprises 16 residues. V trimming: 0 bases; J trimming: 4 bases; junction bases outside the gene matches: 6. The CDR3, as DNA: TGTGCCAGCAGCTTAACTGGGCAAGCGGGAGGAGAGACCCAGTACTTC. Its translation: CASSLTGQAGGETQYF.

V and J are TRBV7-9 and TRBJ2-7; 8 nucleotides line up with TRBD2. With 2 bases clipped from V and 6 bases from J, the junction kept 9 bases outside the gene matches. The length of the CDR3 is 15 residues. Germline CDR1 and CDR2: SEHNR and FQNEAQ (reference sequence). CDR3 sequence: CASSLNSGSLSEQYF. In DNA form, the CDR3 reads TGTGCCAGCAGCTTAAACAGCGGGAGCCTTAGCGAGCAGTACTTC.

The gene calls are TRBV2 and TRBJ1-1, with D unresolved. The germline V gene encodes CDR1 SNHLY and CDR2 FYNNEI. The CDR3 extends over 13 amino acids. V dropped 8 bases and J dropped 0 bases, with 10 bases sitting between them. The CDR3 loop reads CASGQVVNTEAFF. CDR3 bases: TGTGCCAGCGGTCAGGTAGTGAACACTGAAGCTTTCTTT.

The sample holds one count of this clone. The V gene is TRBV7-9, the J gene TRBJ1-1, with D unclear. In germline, CDR1 is SEHNR, CDR2 FQNEAQ (reference sequence). The CDR3 covers 15 residues. V gave up 1 base and J gave up 6 bases, with 15 bases separating them. This CDR3 reads CASSLGSPHSPEAFF. The CDR3 coding sequence is TGTGCCAGCAGCTTAGGTTCCCCTCACTCCCCTGAAGCTTTCTTT.

This clone has a single count. The gene calls are TRBV7-6 and TRBJ2-7; TRBD2 matches at 16 bases. Germline V lookup: CDR1 SGHVS, CDR2 FNYEAQ. The CDR3 loop spans 18 amino acids. J gave up 5 bases and V 5 bases, and 12 bases lay outside the gene matches. The CDR3 coding sequence is TGTGCCAGCAGCCAAGCGGGACTAGCGGGAGGGCGCGATAACGAGCAGTACTTC. Translated: CASSQAGLAGGRDNEQYF.

The chain couples TRBV28 to TRBJ2-7, with D perhaps TRBD2 (6 bases). The CDR3 totals 15 residues. CDR1 and CDR2 (germline): MDHEN, SYDVKM. V lost 6 bases and J 6 bases, leaving 21 bases between the germline ends. The CDR3 DNA is TGTGCCAGCAGACTTGCGGGACTGAGGCCTGCCGAGCAGTACTTC. Translated: CASRLAGLRPAEQYF.

V usage is TRBV7-9 and J usage is TRBJ2-5; no reliable D call. The CDR3 loop spans 14 amino acids. Trimming left V 6 bases short and J 5 bases short, with 16 bases between. Germline CDR1 reads SEHNR; CDR2 reads FQNEAQ (reference sequence). The CDR3 spells CASSFPFRTETQYF. The CDR3 bases are TGTGCCAGCAGTTTCCCTTTCAGGACGGAGACCCAGTACTTC.

V gene TRBV7-3 combines with J gene TRBJ2-7; D gene ambiguous. Germline V gene lookup returns CDR1 SGHTA and CDR2 FQGTGA. The CDR3 covers 14 residues. V lost 1 base and J 4 bases, leaving 11 bases between the germline ends. The CDR3 region has the DNA TGTGCCAGCAGCTTAATGGCGGCTGGTTACGAGCAGTACTTC. Amino acid sequence: CASSLMAAGYEQYF. Filled out from reference TRBV7-3 and TRBJ2-7, the complete variable domain reads GAGVSQTPSNKVTEKGKYVELRCDPISGHTALYWYRQSLGQGPEFLIYFQGTGAADDSGLPNDRFFAVRPEGSVSTLKIQRTERGDSAVYLCASSLMAAGYEQYFGPGTRLTVT.

The V call is TRBV4-2, the J call TRBJ2-5; D is unclear. Germline assignment: CDR1 LGHNA and CDR2 YNFKEQ. Trimming removed 0 bases from V and 3 bases from J, with 8 bases in between. This CDR3 has 14 amino acids. The CDR3, as DNA: TGTGCCAGCAGCCAAGAATTAGCCGAAGAGACCCAGTACTTC. Protein: CASSQELAEETQYF.

V and J are TRBV28 and TRBJ1-1; D is possibly TRBD1 (5 bases). The CDR3 extends over 15 amino acids. Germline V lookup: CDR1 MDHEN, CDR2 SYDVKM. Trimming pared 1 base from V and 2 bases from J, leaving 11 bases between. The CDR3 region has the DNA TGTGCCAGCAGTTTATCCCAGGGCCTCAACACTGAAGCTTTCTTT. This gives the protein CASSLSQGLNTEAFF.

The chain employs TRBV7-9 and TRBJ1-4; D remains unclear. The CDR3 contains 15 residues. The germline gives CDR1 SEHNR, CDR2 FQNEAQ (reference sequence). V lost 2 bases, J lost 4 bases, and 11 bases lay in between. The CDR3 coding sequence is TGTGCCAGCAGCTTAAAAGGGAACCTTAATGAAAAACTGTTTTTT. This codes for CASSLKGNLNEKLFF. Full variable domain (outside the CDR3, taken from reference TRBV7-9 and TRBJ1-4): DTGVSQNPRHKITKRGQNVTFRCDPISEHNRLYWYRQTLGQGPEFLTYFQNEAQLEKSRLLSDRFSAERPKGSFSTLEIQRTEQGDSAMYLCASSLKGNLNEKLFFGSGTQLSVL.

V is TRBV27 and J is TRBJ2-7; tentatively, D is TRBD2 (5 bases). The V gene's germline CDR1 is MNHEY and CDR2 SMNVEV (reference sequence). The CDR3 is 16 residues long. V was shortened by 5 bases and J by 8 bases, with 25 bases between the two germline ends. The CDR3 region is CASSPRPDFPLGKQYF. CDR3 DNA: TGTGCCAGCAGTCCCCGTCCGGACTTCCCTTTGGGGAAGCAGTACTTC.

This sequence joins TRBV30 and TRBJ2-2; TRBD1 matches 8 bases. The length of the CDR3 is 15 residues. V gave up 3 bases and J gave up 0 bases; unmatched junction bases: 3. Germline CDR1 and CDR2: GTSNPN and SVGIG (reference sequence). The CDR3 DNA follows: TGTGCCTGGAGATTGACAGGGGCGAACACCGGGGAGCTGTTTTTT. Residues: CAWRLTGANTGELFF.

The J gene is TRBJ1-1, the V gene TRBV4-1; a possible D gene is TRBD1 (5 bases). The CDR3 is made up of 15 amino acids. Germline values: CDR1 MGHRA, CDR2 YSYEKL. Between the trimmed V and J ends, which lost 1 base and 3 bases, there was a span of 12 bases. In nucleotides, the CDR3 is TGCGCCAGCAGCCAAGTGTCAGGGAGTGACACTGAAGCTTTCTTT. Amino acids: CASSQVSGSDTEAFF.

The chain combines TRBV7-3 with TRBJ2-7; D uncertain. The length of the CDR3 is 15 residues. Germline CDR1 SGHTA, CDR2 FQGTGA. V was shortened by 1 base and J by 6 bases, with 16 bases between the two germline ends. The CDR3 nucleotides are TGTGCCAGCAGCTTAAATCCGGCGGCCGATGGCGAGCAGTACTTC. This codes for CASSLNPAADGEQYF.

This clone was observed once. The CDR3 loop is CASRRVPGVGSDTQYF. For the CDR3, the DNA is TGTGCCAGCAGACGTGTCCCAGGGGTCGGCTCAGATACGCAGTATTTT. V is TRBV2 and J is TRBJ2-3, with a possible D match to TRBD1 (6 bases). The CDR3 is 16 amino acids. Germline-derived CDR1 and CDR2 are SNHLY and FYNNEI. V was clipped by 6 bases and J by 4 bases, with 20 bases between them.

As concerns this clone: The junction does not match germline at one end; this may be a read error. The CDR3 nucleotides read TGTGCCAGCAGCCAACTGGACCAGGGAACAAACTTT. This sequence encodes CASSQLDQGTNF. J is TRBJ1-1 and V is TRBV14; D is perhaps TRBD1 (5 bases). CDR1 and CDR2 from the germline V gene are SGHDN and FVKESK. The CDR3 length is 12 residues.

Concerning this clone: Its ends do not fully match the called genes, so a read error is possible. The same CDR3 can be traced to other DNA sequences in this sample. J is TRBJ2-7 and V is TRBV2; no clear D gene. Germline CDR1 is SNHLY and CDR2 is FYNNEI. The CDR3 consists of 11 residues. This CDR3 is CASREAYEQYF. The CDR3 DNA reads TGTGCCAGCAGAGAAGCCTACGAGCAGTACTTC.